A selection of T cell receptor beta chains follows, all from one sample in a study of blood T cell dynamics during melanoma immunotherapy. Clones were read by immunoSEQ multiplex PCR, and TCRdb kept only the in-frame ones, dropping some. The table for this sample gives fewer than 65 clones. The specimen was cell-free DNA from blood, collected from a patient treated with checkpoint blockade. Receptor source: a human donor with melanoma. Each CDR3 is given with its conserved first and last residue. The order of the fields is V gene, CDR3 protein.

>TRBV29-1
CSVGQLGNIQYF